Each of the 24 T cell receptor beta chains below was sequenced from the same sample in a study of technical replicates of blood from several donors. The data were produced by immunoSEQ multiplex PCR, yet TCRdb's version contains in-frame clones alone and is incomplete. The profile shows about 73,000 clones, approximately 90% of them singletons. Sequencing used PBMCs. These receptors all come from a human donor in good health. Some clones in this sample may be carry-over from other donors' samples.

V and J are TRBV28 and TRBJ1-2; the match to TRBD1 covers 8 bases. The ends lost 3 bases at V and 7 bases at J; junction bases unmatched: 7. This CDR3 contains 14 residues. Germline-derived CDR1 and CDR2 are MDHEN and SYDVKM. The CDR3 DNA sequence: TGTGCCAGCAGTTTCTCCGGACAGGGAGGTGGCTACACCTTC. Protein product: CASSFSGQGGGYTF.

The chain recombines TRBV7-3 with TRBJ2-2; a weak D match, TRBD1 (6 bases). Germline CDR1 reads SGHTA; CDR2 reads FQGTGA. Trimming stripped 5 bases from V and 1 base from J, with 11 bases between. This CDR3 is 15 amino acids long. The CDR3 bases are TGTGCCAGCAGCCCGACAGGAAGGAACACCGGGGAGCTGTTTTTT. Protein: CASSPTGRNTGELFF.

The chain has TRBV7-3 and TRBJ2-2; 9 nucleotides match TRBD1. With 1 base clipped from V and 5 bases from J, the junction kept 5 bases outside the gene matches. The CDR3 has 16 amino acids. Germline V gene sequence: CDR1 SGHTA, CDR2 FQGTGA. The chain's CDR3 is CASSLKTGGHTGELFF. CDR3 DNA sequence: TGTGCCAGCAGCTTAAAAACAGGGGGCCATACCGGGGAGCTGTTTTTT.

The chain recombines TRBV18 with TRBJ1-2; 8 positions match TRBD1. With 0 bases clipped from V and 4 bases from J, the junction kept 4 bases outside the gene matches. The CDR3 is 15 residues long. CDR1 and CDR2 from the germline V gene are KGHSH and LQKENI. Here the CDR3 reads CASSPPSGGGYGYTF. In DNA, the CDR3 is TGTGCCAGCTCACCACCATCAGGGGGCGGCTATGGCTACACCTTC.

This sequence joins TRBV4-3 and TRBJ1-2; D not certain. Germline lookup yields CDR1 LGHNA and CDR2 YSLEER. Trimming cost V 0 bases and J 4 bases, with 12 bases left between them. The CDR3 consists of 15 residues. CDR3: CASSQDQEGSYGYTF. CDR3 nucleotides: TGCGCCAGCAGCCAAGATCAGGAGGGATCCTATGGCTACACCTTC.

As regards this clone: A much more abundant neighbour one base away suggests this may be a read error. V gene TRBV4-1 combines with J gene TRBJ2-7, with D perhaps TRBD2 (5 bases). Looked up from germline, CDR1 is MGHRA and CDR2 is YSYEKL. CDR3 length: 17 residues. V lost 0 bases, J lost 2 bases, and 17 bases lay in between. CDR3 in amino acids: CASSQDWERSPPYEQYF. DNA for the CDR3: TGCGCCAGCAGCCAAGATTGGGAGAGGTCCCCCCCCTACGAGCAGTACTTC.

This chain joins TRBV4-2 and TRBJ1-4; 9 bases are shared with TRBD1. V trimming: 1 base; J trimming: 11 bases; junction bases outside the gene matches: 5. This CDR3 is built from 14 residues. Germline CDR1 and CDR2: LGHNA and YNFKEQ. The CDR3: CASSQGGQGHKLFF. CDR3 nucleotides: TGTGCCAGCAGCCAAGGGGGACAGGGCCATAAACTGTTTTTT.

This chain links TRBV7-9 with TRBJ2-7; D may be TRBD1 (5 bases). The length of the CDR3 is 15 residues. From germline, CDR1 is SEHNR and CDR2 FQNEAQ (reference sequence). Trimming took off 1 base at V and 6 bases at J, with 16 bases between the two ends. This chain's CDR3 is CASSLGGGLPFEQYF. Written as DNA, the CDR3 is TGTGCCAGCAGCTTAGGGGGCGGATTGCCTTTCGAGCAGTACTTC.

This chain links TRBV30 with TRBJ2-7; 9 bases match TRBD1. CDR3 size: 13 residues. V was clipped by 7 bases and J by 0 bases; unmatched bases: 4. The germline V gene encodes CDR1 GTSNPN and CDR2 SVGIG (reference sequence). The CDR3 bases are TGTGCCTTGGGGACAGGGAACTCCTACGAGCAGTACTTC. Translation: CALGTGNSYEQYF.

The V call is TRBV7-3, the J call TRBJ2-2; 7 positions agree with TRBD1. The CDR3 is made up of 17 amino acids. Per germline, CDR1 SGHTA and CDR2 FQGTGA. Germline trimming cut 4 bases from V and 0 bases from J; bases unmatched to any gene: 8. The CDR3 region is CASSYGPTGSNTGELFF. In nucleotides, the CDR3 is TGTGCCAGCAGCTACGGACCGACAGGGTCGAACACCGGGGAGCTGTTTTTT. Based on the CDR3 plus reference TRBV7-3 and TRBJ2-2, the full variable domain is GAGVSQTPSNKVTEKGKYVELRCDPISGHTALYWYRQSLGQGPEFLIYFQGTGAADDSGLPNDRFFAVRPEGSVSTLKIQRTERGDSAVYLCASSYGPTGSNTGELFFGEGSRLTVL.

The CDR3 nucleotides read TGTGCCAGCAGCGTAGGTGGAGGTAGTAGGGAGACCCAGTACTTC. Amino acids: CASSVGGGSRETQYF. The chain couples TRBV9 to TRBJ2-5; the D gene is possibly TRBD2 (5 bases). V was shortened by 0 bases and J by 5 bases, with 14 bases between the two germline ends. The CDR3 length is 15 residues. The germline gives CDR1 SGDLS, CDR2 YYNGEE.

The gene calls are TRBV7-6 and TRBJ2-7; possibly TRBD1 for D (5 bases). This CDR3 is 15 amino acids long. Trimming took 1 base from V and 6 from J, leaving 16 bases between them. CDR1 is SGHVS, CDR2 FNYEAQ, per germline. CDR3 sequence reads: CASSLEAGLGFEQYF. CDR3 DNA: TGTGCCAGCAGCTTAGAGGCAGGGCTTGGCTTCGAGCAGTACTTC. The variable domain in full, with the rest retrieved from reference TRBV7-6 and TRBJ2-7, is GAGVSQSPRYKVTKRGQDVALRCDPISGHVSLYWYRQALGQGPEFLTYFNYEAQQDKSGLPNDRFSAERPEGSISTLTIQRTEQRDSAMYRCASSLEAGLGFEQYFGPGTRLTVT.

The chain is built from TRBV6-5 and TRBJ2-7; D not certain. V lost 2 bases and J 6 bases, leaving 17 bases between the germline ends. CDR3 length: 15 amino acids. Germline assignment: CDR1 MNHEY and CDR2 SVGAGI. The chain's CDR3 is CASSYDTNRFSEQYF. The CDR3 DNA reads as TGTGCCAGCAGTTACGATACTAACCGCTTCTCCGAGCAGTACTTC.

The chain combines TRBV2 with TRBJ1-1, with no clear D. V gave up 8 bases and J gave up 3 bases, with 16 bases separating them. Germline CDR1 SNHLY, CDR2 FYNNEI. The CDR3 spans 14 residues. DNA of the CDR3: TGTGCCAGCGGAGCCCGACCTGTCGACACTGAAGCTTTCTTT. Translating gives CASGARPVDTEAFF.

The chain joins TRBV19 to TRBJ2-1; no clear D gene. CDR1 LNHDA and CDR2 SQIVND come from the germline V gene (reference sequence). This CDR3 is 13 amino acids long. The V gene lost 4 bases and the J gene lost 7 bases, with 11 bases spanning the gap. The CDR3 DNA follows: TGTGCCAGTAGTACCTCCGTTTCGAATGAGCAGTTCTTC. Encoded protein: CASSTSVSNEQFF.

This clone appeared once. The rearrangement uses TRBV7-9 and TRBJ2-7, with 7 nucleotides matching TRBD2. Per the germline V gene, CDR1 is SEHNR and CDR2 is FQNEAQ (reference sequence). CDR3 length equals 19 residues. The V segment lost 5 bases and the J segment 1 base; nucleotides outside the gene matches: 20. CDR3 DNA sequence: TGTGCCAGCAGCCCCCGGGAGGCAGCGCCAAACGGTCCTTCCTACGAGCAGTACTTC. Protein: CASSPREAAPNGPSYEQYF. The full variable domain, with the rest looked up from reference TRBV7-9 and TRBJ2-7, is DTGVSQNPRHKITKRGQNVTFRCDPISEHNRLYWYRQTLGQGPEFLTYFQNEAQLEKSRLLSDRFSAERPKGSFSTLEIQRTEQGDSAMYLCASSPREAAPNGPSYEQYFGPGTRLTVT.

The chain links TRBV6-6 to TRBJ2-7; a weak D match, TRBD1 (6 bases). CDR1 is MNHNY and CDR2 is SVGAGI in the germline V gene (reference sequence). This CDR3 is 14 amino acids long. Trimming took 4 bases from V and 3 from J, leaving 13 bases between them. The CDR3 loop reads CASSFLGADYEQYF. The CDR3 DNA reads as TGTGCCAGCAGTTTCCTGGGGGCTGACTACGAGCAGTACTTC.

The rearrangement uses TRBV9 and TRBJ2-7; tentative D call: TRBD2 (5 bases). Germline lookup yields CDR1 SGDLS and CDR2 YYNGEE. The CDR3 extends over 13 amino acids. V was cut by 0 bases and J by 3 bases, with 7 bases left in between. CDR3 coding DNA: TGTGCCAGCAGCGTAGATGGAGGCTACGAGCAGTACTTC. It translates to CASSVDGGYEQYF. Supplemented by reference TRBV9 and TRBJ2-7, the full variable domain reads DSGVTQTPKHLITATGQRVTLRCSPRSGDLSVYWYQQSLDQGLQFLIQYYNGEERAKGNILERFSAQQFPDLHSELNLSSLELGDSALYFCASSVDGGYEQYFGPGTRLTVT.

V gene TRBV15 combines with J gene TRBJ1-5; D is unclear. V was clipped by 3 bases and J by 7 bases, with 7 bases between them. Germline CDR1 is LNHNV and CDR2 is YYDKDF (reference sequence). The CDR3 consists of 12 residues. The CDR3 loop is CATSRSKQPQHF. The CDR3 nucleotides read TGTGCCACCAGCAGGTCTAAGCAGCCCCAGCATTTT.

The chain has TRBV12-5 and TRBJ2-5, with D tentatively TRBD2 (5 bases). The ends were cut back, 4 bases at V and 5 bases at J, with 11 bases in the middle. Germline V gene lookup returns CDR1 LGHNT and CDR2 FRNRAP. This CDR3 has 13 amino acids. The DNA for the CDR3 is TGTGCTAGTGGTTCCGCCGGGATCGAGACCCAGTACTTC. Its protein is CASGSAGIETQYF.

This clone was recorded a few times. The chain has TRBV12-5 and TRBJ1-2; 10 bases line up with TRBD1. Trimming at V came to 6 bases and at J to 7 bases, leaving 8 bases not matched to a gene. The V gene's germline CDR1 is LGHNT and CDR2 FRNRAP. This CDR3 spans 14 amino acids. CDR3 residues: CASGLDRGQAGYTF. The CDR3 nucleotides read TGTGCTAGTGGCCTAGACAGGGGGCAAGCTGGCTACACCTTC.

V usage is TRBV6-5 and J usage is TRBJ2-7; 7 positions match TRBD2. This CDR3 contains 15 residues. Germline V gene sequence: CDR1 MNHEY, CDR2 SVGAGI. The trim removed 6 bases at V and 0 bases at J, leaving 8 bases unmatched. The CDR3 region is CASSQSGASSYEQYF. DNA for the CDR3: TGTGCCAGCAGCCAAAGCGGGGCGAGCTCCTACGAGCAGTACTTC.

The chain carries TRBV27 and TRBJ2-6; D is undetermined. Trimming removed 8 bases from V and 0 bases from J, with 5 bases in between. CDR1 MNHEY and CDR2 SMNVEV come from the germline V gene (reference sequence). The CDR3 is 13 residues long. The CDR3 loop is CASGSSGANVLTF. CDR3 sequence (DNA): TGTGCCAGCGGCAGCTCTGGGGCCAACGTCCTGACTTTC. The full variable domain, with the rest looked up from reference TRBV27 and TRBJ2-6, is EAQVTQNPRYLITVTGKKLTVTCSQNMNHEYMSWYRQDPGLGLRQIYYSMNVEVTDKGDVPEGYKVSRKEKRNFPLILESPSPNQTSLYFCASGSSGANVLTFGAGSRLTVL.

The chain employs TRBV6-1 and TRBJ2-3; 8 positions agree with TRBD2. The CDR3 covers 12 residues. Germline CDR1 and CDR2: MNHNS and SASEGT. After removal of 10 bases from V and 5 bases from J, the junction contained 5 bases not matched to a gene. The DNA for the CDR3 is TGTGCCACAGCGGGAGTTGTAGATACGCAGTATTTT. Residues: CATAGVVDTQYF.